This TCR beta chain was obtained from a study of T-cell memory formation after mild COVID-19. TCRdb re-derived calls from the 5' RACE reads in MiXCR, one entry per CDR3 protein. The repertoire includes a few hundred thousand distinct CDR3 sequences, about 17% of them detected once, and approximately 25% sits in the top ten. This receptor was taken from a man aged 18 to 30 who had mild COVID-19 (a few samples of this study predate the infection). Cell type and time point are not known. Sequenced input: PBMCs or a T cell subset sorted from them (not recorded which).

Here the CDR3 reads CAQTGQSDTDTQYF. CDR3 bases: TGTGCCCAGACAGGGCAGAGTGACACAGATACGCAGTATTTT. This rearrangement joins TRBV7-9 to TRBJ2-3; the match to TRBD1 covers 7 bases. Germline assignment: CDR1 SEHNR and CDR2 FQNEAQ (reference sequence). CDR3 length: 14 amino acids. V dropped 11 bases and J dropped 2; count of bases not matched to a gene: 10. Full variable domain (missing parts from reference TRBV7-9 and TRBJ2-3): DTGVSQNPRHKITKRGQNVTFRCDPISEHNRLYWYRQTLGQGPEFLTYFQNEAQLEKSRLLSDRFSAERPKGSFSTLEIQRTEQGDSAMYLCAQTGQSDTDTQYFGPGTRLTVL.